The 14 T cell receptor beta chains below come from one sample, sequenced in a study of cytomegalovirus exposure and HLA in healthy donors (dated 2017 in TCRdb). Libraries came from the immunoSEQ multiplex PCR assay. The multiplex PCR relied on a mix of 60 forward primers for TCR Vbeta segments and 13 reverse primers for TCR Jbeta segments. Not all clones reach the TCRdb copy of this immuneACCESS table, which keeps in-frame sequences only. Checked studies attribute under half of the gap to unresolved V genes and leave the rest unexplained. The table for this sample shows about 76,000 clones. Roughly 4.7% of the sample comes from the top ten. Sequenced input: PBMCs. These receptors came from a woman in her thirties or forties in good health and CMV-seropositive.

The genes are TRBV11-2 and TRBJ2-7, with TRBD1 identical over 9 bases. CDR1 SGHAT and CDR2 FQNNGV come from the germline V gene. Trimming at V came to 5 bases and at J to 3 bases, leaving 8 bases not matched to a gene. The CDR3 totals 15 residues. CDR3 amino acids: CASSLGDREFYEQYF. The CDR3 DNA is TGTGCCAGCAGCCTCGGGGACAGGGAGTTCTACGAGCAGTACTTC.

The gene calls are TRBV7-6 and TRBJ2-5, with TRBD1 as a possible D gene (6 bases). The DNA matches TRBJ2-7 better at its end, which makes the J call doubtful. Looked up from germline, CDR1 is SGHVS and CDR2 is FNYEAQ. The length of the CDR3 is 16 residues. The CDR3 loop reads CASSPTATGPNYEQYF. The DNA of the CDR3 is TGTGCCAGCAGCCCCACTGCGACAGGACCTAACTACGAGCAGTACTTC.

The chain has TRBV7-9 and TRBJ1-4, with D perhaps matching TRBD1 (6 bases). The CDR3 length is 17 residues. The germline V and J ends were trimmed by 4 bases and 7 bases, with 22 bases remaining between them. Germline loops: CDR1 SEHNR, CDR2 FQNEAQ (reference sequence). The CDR3 nucleotides read TGTGCCAGCAGCTCCTCCCGGCGGGGGCCGGGTAGTGAAAAACTGTTTTTT. Translating gives CASSSSRRGPGSEKLFF.

The rearrangement links TRBV5-1 to TRBJ1-6, with 9 bases aligning to TRBD1. The CDR3 runs to 15 residues. The ends lost 4 bases at V and 7 bases at J; junction bases unmatched: 6. Per the germline V gene, CDR1 is SGHRS and CDR2 is YFSETQ. In nucleotides, the CDR3 is TGCGCCAGCAGCAATGGGGACAGGGCGAATTCACCCCTCCACTTT. Translating gives CASSNGDRANSPLHF.

The chain uses TRBV7-2 and TRBJ1-2; 12 positions agree with TRBD1. Germline CDR1 and CDR2: SGHTA and FQGNSA. The CDR3 runs to 16 residues. V dropped 5 bases and J dropped 2; count of bases not matched to a gene: 6. CDR3: CASSTGTGGANYGYTF. DNA of the CDR3: TGTGCCAGCAGCACCGGGACAGGGGGCGCAAACTATGGCTACACCTTC.

The V call is TRBV5-1, the J call TRBJ1-6, with D possibly matching TRBD1 (5 bases). The V gene's germline CDR1 is SGHRS and CDR2 YFSETQ. The CDR3 loop spans 15 amino acids. Trimming left V 0 bases short and J 5 bases short, with 9 bases between. The CDR3 DNA follows: TGCGCCAGCAGCTTGGGGACACGGGATAATTCACCCCTCCACTTT. This encodes CASSLGTRDNSPLHF.

The chain carries TRBV11-2 and TRBJ2-4, with 10 nucleotides matching TRBD2. J lost 1 base, V lost 5 bases, and 5 bases had no gene match. CDR1 and CDR2 (germline): SGHAT, FQNNGV. The CDR3 totals 16 residues. In nucleotides, the CDR3 is TGTGCCAGCAGCCCTAATAGCGGGAGGGCCAAAAACATTCAGTACTTC. Residues: CASSPNSGRAKNIQYF.

The chain combines TRBV5-4 with TRBJ2-7; 9 bases map to TRBD2. Germline lookup yields CDR1 SGHNT and CDR2 YYREEE (reference sequence). The CDR3 contains 15 residues. V gave up 4 bases and J gave up 7 bases; unmatched junction bases: 12. The CDR3 sequence: CASSLVAGLAGEQYF. For the CDR3, the DNA is TGTGCCAGCAGCCTCGTTGCGGGACTAGCTGGAGAGCAGTACTTC.

V usage is TRBV7-9 and J usage is TRBJ2-7; 11 nucleotides agree with TRBD2. The junction had 6 bases not matched to a gene; V was cut back by 2 bases and J by 6 bases. The CDR3 is 15 amino acids. Germline V gives CDR1 SEHNR, CDR2 FQNEAQ (reference sequence). The CDR3 bases are TGTGCCAGCAGCTTAACTAGCGGGGGTGCGGGCGAGCAGTACTTC. This sequence encodes CASSLTSGGAGEQYF.

The chain carries TRBV29-1 and TRBJ2-5; 8 nucleotides line up with TRBD2. The J call may be wrong; the DNA end is better matched by TRBJ2-7. Germline CDR1 SQVTM, CDR2 ANQGSEA. There are 13 residues in the CDR3. CDR3 protein: CSALQAAGGEQYF. Written as DNA, the CDR3 is TGCAGCGCGCTACAGGCGGCGGGAGGCGAGCAGTACTTC.

As for this clone: The junction departs from the called germline gene at one end, perhaps through a read error. The rearrangement links TRBV11-3 to TRBJ2-7; D is possibly TRBD2 (5 bases). This CDR3 is 15 amino acids long. Germline assignment: CDR1 SGHNT and CDR2 YENEEA. The CDR3 DNA reads as TGTGCCGGCAGCTTATCCGCGGGCCTTTCCTACGAGCAGTACTTC. It specifies CAGSLSAGLSYEQYF.

J is TRBJ2-2 and V is TRBV30, with D possibly matching TRBD2 (6 bases). The germline V and J ends were trimmed by 7 bases and 7 bases, with 16 bases remaining between them. Germline CDR1 GTSNPN, CDR2 SVGIG (reference sequence). There are 13 residues in the CDR3. In nucleotides, the CDR3 is TGTGCCTCCCTTCGGGGGATGGTCGGGGAGCTGTTTTTT. Translation gives CASLRGMVGELFF.

This chain connects TRBV4-1 to TRBJ2-5, with 7 bases fitting TRBD2. There are 17 residues in the CDR3. Germline V gene data show CDR1 as MGHRA and CDR2 as YSYEKL. The V segment lost 1 base and the J segment 6 bases; nucleotides outside the gene matches: 14. The CDR3 here is CASSQGAGGTNWKTQYF. The CDR3, as DNA: TGCGCCAGCAGCCAAGGGGCCGGCGGGACTAATTGGAAGACCCAGTACTTC.

V usage is TRBV19 and J usage is TRBJ2-5; D is unresolved. CDR1 LNHDA and CDR2 SQIVND come from the germline V gene (reference sequence). V dropped 3 bases and J dropped 5 bases, with 4 bases sitting between them. The CDR3 runs to 11 residues. The CDR3 sequence is CASSISETQYF. The CDR3 DNA reads TGTGCCAGTAGTATCAGTGAGACCCAGTACTTC.